Following are 25 T cell receptor beta chains from one sample sequenced in a study of T-cell reconstitution after alpha-beta-depleted transplantation in children (dated by TCRdb to the mid-2010s). Library creation used PCR. Sequencing used an Illumina HiSeq 2500. TCR libraries were prepared with molecular barcoding, using unique molecular identifiers to normalize TCRbeta repertoire quantification. TCRdb trimmed public reads at Q25 via fastp, called clones via MiXCR and kept in-frame beta chains. Each CDR3 protein gets just one entry, which takes the most common genes and DNA from the rows behind it. The sample data list about 350,000 distinct CDR3 sequences, and 10% to 15% of these were observed just once. Jointly, the top ten make up around 4% of the sample. The sequencing used PBMCs, collected from the stem cell graft. The receptors were sampled from a human donor who donated a stem cell graft to a child with Fanconi anemia.

The chain carries TRBV4-1 and TRBJ1-6; TRBD1 is a possible D gene (6 bases). Trimming pared 3 bases from V and 8 bases from J, leaving 14 bases between. This CDR3 spans 15 amino acids. From germline, CDR1 is MGHRA and CDR2 YSYEKL. CDR3 residues: CASSQLTGAYSPLHF. For the CDR3, the DNA is TGCGCCAGCAGCCAGTTGACAGGAGCCTATTCACCCCTCCACTTT.

This chain links TRBV7-2 with TRBJ1-2, with D hard to call. The germline V gene encodes CDR1 SGHTA and CDR2 FQGNSA. CDR3 length equals 14 residues. Trimming stripped 0 bases from V and 6 bases from J, with 11 bases between. The CDR3 DNA follows: TGTGCCAGCAGCTTAGCAGGGTCGGGCAATGGCTACACCTTC. Translation: CASSLAGSGNGYTF.

This clonotype came up a few times. V usage is TRBV5-1 and J usage is TRBJ2-3; 8 bases match TRBD1. CDR1 is SGHRS, CDR2 YFSETQ, per germline. The junction had 8 bases not matched to a gene; V was cut back by 1 base and J by 4 bases. This CDR3 has 16 amino acids. The CDR3 loop is CASSLPRGLSADTQYF. CDR3 bases: TGCGCCAGCAGCTTGCCCAGGGGGCTCTCGGCAGATACGCAGTATTTT.

This chain joins TRBV20-1 and TRBJ1-1; no firm D call. Trimming pared 3 bases from V and 3 bases from J, leaving 17 bases between. Looked up from germline, CDR1 is DFQATT and CDR2 is SNEGSKA (reference sequence). The CDR3 extends over 15 amino acids. CDR3 in DNA: TGCAGTGCTAGTTGGGCCCTTATTGGGGACACTGAAGCTTTCTTT. Amino acid sequence: CSASWALIGDTEAFF.

This clonotype was counted between two and nine times. The chain has TRBV7-9 and TRBJ1-2; 9 bases map to TRBD1. The germline gives CDR1 SEHNR, CDR2 FQNEAQ (reference sequence). This CDR3 contains 14 residues. With V trimmed by 5 bases and J by 3 bases, 4 bases remained unmatched. CDR3 nucleotide sequence: TGTGCCAGCAGCCCGGGACAGGGCCACTATGGCTACACCTTC. Amino acids: CASSPGQGHYGYTF.

The chain uses TRBV6-2 or TRBV6-3 and TRBJ2-2, with D possibly matching TRBD1 (5 bases). V was shortened by 3 bases and J by 6 bases, with 17 bases between the two germline ends. The CDR3 covers 16 residues. CDR1 is MNHEY, CDR2 SVGEGT, per germline. This chain's CDR3 is CASSYTRQQSSGELFF. The CDR3 DNA is TGTGCCAGCAGTTATACGAGACAGCAAAGTTCCGGGGAGCTGTTTTTT.

About this clonotype: A much larger clone differs by one base, so this may be a read error. The V and J genes are TRBV12-3 or TRBV12-4 and TRBJ2-1, with a possible D match to TRBD1 (6 bases). Trimming took off 6 bases at V and 7 bases at J, with 16 bases between the two ends. This CDR3 is built from 14 residues. In nucleotides, the CDR3 is TGTGCCAGCAGCTCTCAGCACAGGGCTAATGAGCAGTTCTTC. It encodes CASSSQHRANEQFF.

This chain links TRBV4-1 with TRBJ2-2, with 9 bases identical to TRBD1. Germline assignment: CDR1 MGHRA and CDR2 YSYEKL. This CDR3 is 16 amino acids long. The V and J ends lost 1 base and 5 bases, in that order; junction bases with no gene match: 5. The CDR3 sequence: CASSQVRTGATGELFF. DNA for the CDR3: TGCGCCAGCAGCCAAGTCCGGACAGGGGCAACCGGGGAGCTGTTTTTT.

This clonotype was seen ten or more times. The chain has TRBV6-2 or TRBV6-3 and TRBJ2-1, with 12 bases matching TRBD2. Germline V gives CDR1 MNHEY, CDR2 SVGEGT. The ends lost 6 bases at V and 3 bases at J; junction bases unmatched: 3. The CDR3 consists of 15 residues. CDR3 nucleotides: TGTGCCAGCAGCACGACTAGCGGGGGCTACAATGAGCAGTTCTTC. Amino acids: CASSTTSGGYNEQFF.

This clonotype was counted between two and nine times. The V call is TRBV4-2, the J call TRBJ2-3; 7 positions agree with TRBD1. The CDR3 has 17 residues. In germline, CDR1 is LGHNA, CDR2 YNFKEQ. V shed 4 bases and J 4 bases; nucleotides not matched to a gene: 14. CDR3 amino acids: CASSRRQGGSSADTQYF. The DNA of the CDR3 is TGTGCCAGCAGCCGAAGACAGGGCGGCTCTTCCGCAGATACGCAGTATTTT.

This clonotype has ten or more counts. CDR3 amino acids: CASSSQVQAANNEQFF. The CDR3 DNA is TGTGCCAGCAGCTCCCAGGTACAGGCTGCAAACAATGAGCAGTTCTTC. The V gene is TRBV7-2, the J gene TRBJ2-1, with D tentatively TRBD1 (5 bases). CDR1 SGHTA and CDR2 FQGNSA come from the germline V gene. Trimming pared 4 bases from V and 5 bases from J, leaving 18 bases between. This CDR3 is 16 amino acids long.

This chain links TRBV7-2 with TRBJ2-2; maybe TRBD2 (6 bases). Germline CDR1 reads SGHTA; CDR2 reads FQGNSA. This CDR3 contains 16 residues. Trimming pared 1 base from V and 1 base from J, leaving 10 bases between. CDR3 coding DNA: TGTGCCAGCAGCTTAGTAGGAGGGATGAACACCGGGGAGCTGTTTTTT. This encodes CASSLVGGMNTGELFF.

This clonotype was seen only a few times. V gene TRBV7-9 combines with J gene TRBJ2-2, with 10 bases fitting TRBD2. CDR1 is SEHNR and CDR2 is FQNEAQ in the germline V gene (reference sequence). The V gene end was trimmed by 8 bases and the J gene end by 2 bases; junction bases not matched to a gene: 11. The CDR3 extends over 17 amino acids. The CDR3 bases are TGTGCCAGCTGCCAGCGGCTAGCGGGGGCTAACACCGGGGAGCTGTTTTTT. Amino acids: CASCQRLAGANTGELFF.

The V call is TRBV4-3, the J call TRBJ2-3; D is ambiguous. Between the trimmed V and J ends, which lost 0 bases and 2 bases, there was a span of 12 bases. This CDR3 is built from 16 residues. Germline-derived CDR1 and CDR2 are LGHNA and YSLEER. CDR3 in amino acids: CASSQDGLDNTDTQYF. The CDR3 DNA is TGCGCCAGCAGCCAAGATGGGCTAGACAACACAGATACGCAGTATTTT.

There are many counts of this clonotype. The chain recombines TRBV9 with TRBJ1-1, with D hard to call. Per germline, CDR1 SGDLS and CDR2 YYNGEE. The length of the CDR3 is 13 residues. Deletions cut 3 bases from V and 4 bases from J, with 10 bases between. The CDR3 DNA follows: TGTGCCAGCAGCGCTCGTCTGGTCACTGAAGCTTTCTTT. It specifies CASSARLVTEAFF.

In this sample, this clonotype turned up many times. V usage is TRBV15 and J usage is TRBJ2-7, with D tentatively TRBD1 or TRBD2 (5 bases each). Looked up from germline, CDR1 is LNHNV and CDR2 is YYDKDF (reference sequence). V was pared by 3 bases and J by 5 bases, with 17 bases between. The CDR3 is made up of 15 amino acids. The CDR3 region has the DNA TGTGCCACCAGCAGGGGTAAAGGGGAGTTCCACGAGCAGTACTTC. It specifies CATSRGKGEFHEQYF.

The sample holds many counts of this clonotype. The chain uses TRBV14 and TRBJ2-7; a weak D match, TRBD1 (6 bases). Deletions cut 5 bases from V and 7 bases from J, with 18 bases between. In germline, CDR1 is SGHDN, CDR2 FVKESK. The CDR3 totals 14 residues. The CDR3 region is CASSLTGRLEEQYV. The DNA of the CDR3 is TGTGCCAGCAGCTTGACAGGCCGTCTAGAGGAGCAGTACGTC.

The rearrangement links TRBV3-1 to TRBJ2-2, with D possibly TRBD1 on 6 matching bases. V lost 4 bases and J lost 0, with 12 bases in between. Germline V gives CDR1 LGHDT, CDR2 YNNKEL (reference sequence). This CDR3 is built from 16 residues. CDR3 DNA sequence: TGTGCCAGCAGCCCCACAGGGAACTCGAACACCGGGGAGCTGTTTTTT. This encodes CASSPTGNSNTGELFF.

This chain joins TRBV6-5 and TRBJ1-4; D possibly corresponds to TRBD1 (6 bases). Germline V gives CDR1 MNHEY, CDR2 SVGAGI. The CDR3 totals 15 residues. The ends were cut back, 4 bases at V and 4 bases at J, with 13 bases in the middle. CDR3 sequence: CASSWRGYGNEKLFF. CDR3 DNA sequence: TGTGCCAGCAGTTGGAGGGGGTACGGTAATGAAAAACTGTTTTTT.

This clonotype has at least ten counts. This chain connects TRBV28 to TRBJ2-3; D uncertain. CDR1 MDHEN and CDR2 SYDVKM come from the germline V gene. The CDR3 extends over 12 amino acids. V lost 8 bases, J lost 7 bases, and 13 bases lay in between. DNA of the CDR3: TGTGCCAGCTCTCAAGACGGAAATACGCAGTATTTT. Amino acids: CASSQDGNTQYF.

This clonotype was seen many times. The chain combines TRBV3-1 with TRBJ2-3; TRBD2 aligns across 7 bases. The CDR3 totals 13 residues. V lost 3 bases to trimming and J lost 5 bases; unmatched junction nucleotides: 2. In germline, CDR1 is LGHDT, CDR2 YNNKEL (reference sequence). CDR3 DNA: TGTGCCAGCAGCCATCTAGCGGAAGATACGCAGTATTTT. Translation gives CASSHLAEDTQYF.

The chain joins TRBV12-3 or TRBV12-4 to TRBJ2-1, with 7 positions matching TRBD2. The length of the CDR3 is 16 residues. Losses at the gene ends were 8 bases for V and 8 bases for J; bases not matched to a gene: 18. CDR3 coding DNA: TGTGCCAGCTGCGAATCTAGCGGATCCCTTAATTATGAGCAGTTCTTC. Its protein product is CASCESSGSLNYEQFF.

This clonotype has at least ten counts. The V gene is TRBV28, the J gene TRBJ1-2, with D possibly being TRBD1 (5 bases). CDR1 MDHEN and CDR2 SYDVKM come from the germline V gene. This CDR3 has 13 residues. Deletions cut 8 bases from V and 5 bases from J, with 15 bases between. The chain's CDR3 is CASLDGGGYGYTF. In nucleotides, the CDR3 is TGTGCCAGCCTTGACGGGGGAGGGTATGGCTACACCTTC.

This chain connects TRBV24-1 to TRBJ2-2, with 12 nucleotides matching TRBD1. Germline trimming cut 3 bases from V and 5 bases from J; bases unmatched to any gene: 6. This CDR3 spans 17 amino acids. CDR1 and CDR2 (germline): KGHDR, SFDVKD. The CDR3 DNA reads TGTGCCACCAGTGATCCACCGGGACAGGGGGCGACCGGGGAGCTGTTTTTT. It translates to CATSDPPGQGATGELFF.

This clonotype came up many times. This chain joins TRBV20-1 and TRBJ2-5; D remains unclear. CDR1 DFQATT and CDR2 SNEGSKA come from the germline V gene (reference sequence). Trimming removed 0 bases at V and 5 bases at J, with 4 bases between. This CDR3 has 11 amino acids. In DNA, the CDR3 is TGCAGTGCTAGAGATTATGAGACCCAGTACTTC. The encoded protein is CSARDYETQYF.